What follows are 20 T cell receptor beta chains derived from one specimen sequenced in a study of cytomegalovirus exposure and HLA in healthy donors (dated by TCRdb to between 2016 and 2019). Libraries were built with the immunoSEQ multiplex PCR assay. The multiplex PCR relied on a mix of 60 forward primers for TCR Vbeta segments and 13 reverse primers for TCR Jbeta segments. The table comes from immuneACCESS by way of TCRdb, which keeps in-frame sequences with V and J called. Part of the clones is missing from these tables; in studies checked, under half for an unresolved V gene and the rest for unknown reasons. Present in this sample are 180,000 or so clones, around 80% of which were seen just once. The ten largest clones represent roughly 1.4% of the sample. Sequencing was performed on PBMCs. These receptors were obtained from a girl aged 10 to 17 in good health and CMV-seropositive.

The V gene is TRBV7-3, the J gene TRBJ1-2, with D unclear. This CDR3 is 15 amino acids long. Germline V gene data show CDR1 as SGHTA and CDR2 as FQGTGA. V lost 5 bases to trimming and J lost 3 bases, with 16 bases between them. The DNA for the CDR3 is TGTGCCAGCAGCCGTGGGCGGGGTCTTGACTATGGCTACACCTTC. It codes for CASSRGRGLDYGYTF.

This clone was detected once. The gene calls are TRBV19 and TRBJ1-1, with D unresolved. Germline V CDR1 and CDR2: LNHDA, SQIVND (reference sequence). The CDR3 consists of 11 residues. Trimming stripped 10 bases from V and 6 bases from J, with 12 bases between. CDR3: CAISWGAEAFF. The DNA of the CDR3 is TGTGCCATCAGTTGGGGAGCTGAAGCTTTCTTT.

The chain uses TRBV10-2 and TRBJ2-7; 13 bases are a match to TRBD2. V trimming: 0 bases; J trimming: 9 bases; junction bases outside the gene matches: 5. The CDR3 totals 15 residues. CDR1 and CDR2 (germline): WSHSY, SAAADI. CDR3 in DNA: TGCGCCAGCAGTGAGTCCGGACTAGCGGGAGTTGTGCAGTACTTC. This translates into CASSESGLAGVVQYF.

V and J are TRBV18 and TRBJ2-6; 7 nucleotides match TRBD1. Germline assignment: CDR1 KGHSH and CDR2 LQKENI. The CDR3 length is 18 residues. Losses at the gene ends were 2 bases for V and 0 bases for J; bases not matched to a gene: 7. CDR3 protein: CASSPWGQISSGANVLTF. As DNA, the CDR3 is TGTGCCAGCTCACCATGGGGACAGATAAGCTCTGGGGCCAACGTCCTGACTTTC.

This clone was observed a handful of times. This chain links TRBV5-1 with TRBJ1-4; a possible D gene is TRBD1 (6 bases). This CDR3 contains 17 residues. Germline CDR1 and CDR2: SGHRS and YFSETQ. The germline V and J ends were trimmed by 4 bases and 8 bases, with 24 bases remaining between them. CDR3 nucleotide sequence: TGCGCCAGCAGCCCAGGGAAGGTCCGGGGGGGCGGCGAAAAACTGTTTTTT. It is translated as CASSPGKVRGGGEKLFF.

The chain is built from TRBV11-2 and TRBJ1-1; D might be TRBD1 (5 bases). The CDR3 extends over 15 amino acids. Trimming pared 5 bases from V and 3 bases from J, leaving 16 bases between. Germline V gene data show CDR1 as SGHAT and CDR2 as FQNNGV. CDR3 nucleotide sequence: TGTGCCAGCAGCCCCTTGCGGGGCGGCGACACTGAAGCTTTCTTT. Translation: CASSPLRGGDTEAFF.

There are a few counts of this clone. The chain joins TRBV18 to TRBJ2-3; D is perhaps TRBD2 (5 bases). Germline V gene lookup returns CDR1 KGHSH and CDR2 LQKENI. The CDR3 extends over 14 amino acids. Trimming took 2 bases from V and 3 from J, leaving 9 bases between them. CDR3 amino acids: CASSPEGRTDTQYF. DNA of the CDR3: TGTGCCAGCTCACCAGAGGGAAGGACAGATACGCAGTATTTT.

The chain combines TRBV27 with TRBJ2-7; 9 positions match TRBD1. The germline CDR1 and CDR2 sequences are MNHEY and SMNVEV (reference sequence). This CDR3 is built from 16 residues. The V gene end was trimmed by 3 bases and the J gene end by 3 bases; junction bases not matched to a gene: 9. The DNA for the CDR3 is TGTGCCAGCAGTTTTAGAGCTCCGGGACAGGGCTACGAGCAGTACTTC. Encoded protein: CASSFRAPGQGYEQYF.

The V and J genes are TRBV6-5 and TRBJ2-7; D unclear. Per germline, CDR1 MNHEY and CDR2 SVGAGI. The CDR3 has 14 amino acids. The V gene lost 2 bases and the J gene lost 2 bases, with 10 bases spanning the gap. The CDR3: CASSYGQNPYEQYF. The CDR3 nucleotides are TGTGCCAGCAGTTACGGGCAGAATCCCTACGAGCAGTACTTC.

This clone was counted between two and nine times. V usage is TRBV5-6 and J usage is TRBJ2-3; weak D call: TRBD1 (5 bases). The V gene's germline CDR1 is SGHDT and CDR2 YYEEEE. The CDR3 length is 15 residues. Trimming left V 2 bases short and J 2 bases short, with 12 bases between. In nucleotides, the CDR3 is TGTGCCAGCAGCTTCAGGACATACCACACAGATACGCAGTATTTT. Its translation: CASSFRTYHTDTQYF.

V is TRBV5-6 and J is TRBJ2-7; D unclear. Per germline, CDR1 SGHDT and CDR2 YYEEEE. V dropped 0 bases and J dropped 5 bases, with 18 bases sitting between them. The CDR3 is 16 residues long. CDR3 residues: CASSLVWQVNGNEQYF. CDR3 nucleotide sequence: TGTGCCAGCAGCTTGGTTTGGCAGGTAAACGGCAACGAGCAGTACTTC.

The rearrangement links TRBV6-4 to TRBJ2-7, with 10 positions matching TRBD1. J lost 2 bases, V lost 5 bases, and 6 bases had no gene match. Germline assignment: CDR1 MRHNA and CDR2 SNTAGT. The CDR3 consists of 15 residues. CDR3 in amino acids: CASSPGQGGTYEQYF. CDR3 DNA sequence: TGTGCCAGCAGTCCCGGACAGGGGGGCACCTACGAGCAGTACTTC.

The chain is built from TRBV30 and TRBJ1-2; possibly TRBD1 for D (6 bases). Germline V gives CDR1 GTSNPN, CDR2 SVGIG (reference sequence). The V end was cut by 3 bases, the J end by 8 bases, with 13 bases between. The CDR3 is 12 residues long. CDR3 bases: TGTGCCTGGAGATTACAGGGAGAGGGCTACACCTTC. It codes for CAWRLQGEGYTF.

The chain recombines TRBV19 with TRBJ2-3; possibly TRBD1 for D (5 bases). Trimming cost V 1 base and J 6 bases, with 11 bases left between them. CDR3 length equals 14 residues. CDR1 and CDR2 from the germline V gene are LNHDA and SQIVND (reference sequence). The CDR3 protein is CASSIGGKGDTQYF. CDR3 sequence (DNA): TGTGCCAGTAGTATAGGTGGAAAGGGGGATACGCAGTATTTT.

This clone was seen just once. The V gene is TRBV9, the J gene TRBJ2-1, with 7 bases lining up with TRBD2. CDR1 and CDR2 (germline): SGDLS, YYNGEE. The junction had 11 bases not matched to a gene; V was cut back by 2 bases and J by 12 bases. This CDR3 is 14 amino acids long. The CDR3 loop reads CASSVGLVGEGQFF. DNA for the CDR3: TGTGCCAGCAGCGTCGGACTCGTCGGGGAGGGGCAGTTCTTC. Based on the CDR3 plus reference TRBV9 and TRBJ2-1, the full variable domain is DSGVTQTPKHLITATGQRVTLRCSPRSGDLSVYWYQQSLDQGLQFLIQYYNGEERAKGNILERFSAQQFPDLHSELNLSSLELGDSALYFCASSVGLVGEGQFFGPGTRLTVL.

Here the CDR3 reads CASSGETGRYNEQFF. In nucleotides, the CDR3 is TGTGCCAGCAGTGGGGAAACAGGCCGATACAATGAGCAGTTCTTC. The V and J genes are TRBV25-1 and TRBJ2-1, with D perhaps matching TRBD1 (5 bases). This CDR3 comprises 15 residues. V was trimmed by 4 bases and J by 4 bases, leaving 14 bases between them. Germline V gives CDR1 MGHDK, CDR2 SYGVNS.

This clone came up a few times. The chain recombines TRBV5-1 with TRBJ2-7, with 9 bases lining up with TRBD1. V trimming: 3 bases; J trimming: 6 bases; junction bases outside the gene matches: 16. This CDR3 has 17 residues. The germline V gene has CDR1 SGHRS and CDR2 YFSETQ. This CDR3 reads CASSSSLRGQGNGEQYF. The CDR3 region has the DNA TGCGCCAGCAGCTCGTCGCTGCGGGGACAGGGAAATGGCGAGCAGTACTTC.

The genes are TRBV13 and TRBJ2-1; tentative D call: TRBD2 (6 bases). There are 13 residues in the CDR3. Trimming removed 5 bases from V and 6 bases from J, with 11 bases in between. Germline values: CDR1 PRHDT, CDR2 FYEKMQ (reference sequence). The CDR3 DNA sequence: TGTGCCAGCAGCCCCCGGCGGGGCAATGAGCAGTTCTTC. Translation: CASSPRRGNEQFF.

This clone is a singleton in its sample. The chain has TRBV30 and TRBJ1-3; no firm D call. Between the trimmed V and J ends, which lost 3 bases and 0 bases, there was a span of 15 bases. The CDR3 sequence is 16 residues long. CDR1 is GTSNPN, CDR2 SVGIG, per germline (reference sequence). Here the CDR3 DNA reads TGTGCCTGGAGGTCTGGGGAGGCGTTCTCTGGAAACACCATATATTTT. As protein: CAWRSGEAFSGNTIYF.

The chain uses TRBV28 and TRBJ2-7; weak D call: TRBD2 (6 bases). The CDR3 is made up of 14 amino acids. Germline assignment: CDR1 MDHEN and CDR2 SYDVKM. V lost 6 bases, J lost 3 bases, and 15 bases lay in between. The CDR3: CASRPSAGYYEQYF. The CDR3, as DNA: TGTGCCAGCAGACCCTCGGCGGGGTACTACGAGCAGTACTTC.